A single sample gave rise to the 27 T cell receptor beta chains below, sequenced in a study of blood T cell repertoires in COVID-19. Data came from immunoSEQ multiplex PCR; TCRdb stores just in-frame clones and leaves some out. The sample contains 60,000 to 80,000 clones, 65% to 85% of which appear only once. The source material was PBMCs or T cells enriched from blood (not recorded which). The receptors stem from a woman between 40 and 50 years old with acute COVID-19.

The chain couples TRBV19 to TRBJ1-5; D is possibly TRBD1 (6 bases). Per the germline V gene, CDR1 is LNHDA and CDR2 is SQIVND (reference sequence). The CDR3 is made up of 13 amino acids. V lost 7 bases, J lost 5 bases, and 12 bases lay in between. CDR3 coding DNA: TGTGCCAGTACTCCAGGGGCGGATCAGCCCCAGCATTTT. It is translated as CASTPGADQPQHF.

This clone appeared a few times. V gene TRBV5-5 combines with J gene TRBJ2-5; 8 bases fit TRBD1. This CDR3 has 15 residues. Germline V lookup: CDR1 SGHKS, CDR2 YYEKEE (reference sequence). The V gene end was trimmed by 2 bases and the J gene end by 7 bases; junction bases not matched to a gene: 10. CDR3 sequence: CASSFRGQVGGTQYF. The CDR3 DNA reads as TGTGCCAGCAGCTTCAGGGGGCAGGTTGGTGGGACCCAGTACTTC.

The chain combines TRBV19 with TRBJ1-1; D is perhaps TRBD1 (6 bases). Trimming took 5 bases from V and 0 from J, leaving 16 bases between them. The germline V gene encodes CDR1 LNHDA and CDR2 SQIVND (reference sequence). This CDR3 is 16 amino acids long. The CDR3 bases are TGTGCCAGTAGTCCCGGGACACTTTCATTGAACACTGAAGCTTTCTTT. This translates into CASSPGTLSLNTEAFF.

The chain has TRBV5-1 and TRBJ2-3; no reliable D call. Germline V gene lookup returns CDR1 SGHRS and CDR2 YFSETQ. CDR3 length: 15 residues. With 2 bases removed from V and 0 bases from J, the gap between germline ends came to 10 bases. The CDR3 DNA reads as TGCGCCAGCAGCTTTTTTTCCTCTAGCACAGATACGCAGTATTTT. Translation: CASSFFSSSTDTQYF.

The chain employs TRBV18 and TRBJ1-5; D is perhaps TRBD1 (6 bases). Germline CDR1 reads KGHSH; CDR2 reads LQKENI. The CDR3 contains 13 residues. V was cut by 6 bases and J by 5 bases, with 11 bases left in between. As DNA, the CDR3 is TGTGCCAGCTCCTCGACAGGAGATCAGCCCCAGCATTTT. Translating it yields CASSSTGDQPQHF.

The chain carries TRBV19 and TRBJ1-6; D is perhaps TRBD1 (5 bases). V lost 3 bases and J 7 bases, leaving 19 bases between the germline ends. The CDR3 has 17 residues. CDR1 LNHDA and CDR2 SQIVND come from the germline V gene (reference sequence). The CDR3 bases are TGTGCCAGTAGTATGCCGGACACCTCGGTCGGAAATTCACCCCTCCACTTT. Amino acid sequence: CASSMPDTSVGNSPLHF.

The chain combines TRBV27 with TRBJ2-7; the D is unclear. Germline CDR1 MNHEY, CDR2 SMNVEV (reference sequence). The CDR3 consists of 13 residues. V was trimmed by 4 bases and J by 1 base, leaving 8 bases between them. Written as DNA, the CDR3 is TGTGCCAGCAGTTCCCCTCCTTCCTACGAGCAGTACTTC. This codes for CASSSPPSYEQYF.

CDR3 in DNA: TGTGCCAGCAGTTTCCCGCCGGCGGTCGGCGTTGAGCAGTTCTTC. It specifies CASSFPPAVGVEQFF. The chain has TRBV28 and TRBJ2-1; the D is unclear. The length of the CDR3 is 15 residues. Germline assignment: CDR1 MDHEN and CDR2 SYDVKM. V was cut by 3 bases and J by 9 bases, with 18 bases left in between.

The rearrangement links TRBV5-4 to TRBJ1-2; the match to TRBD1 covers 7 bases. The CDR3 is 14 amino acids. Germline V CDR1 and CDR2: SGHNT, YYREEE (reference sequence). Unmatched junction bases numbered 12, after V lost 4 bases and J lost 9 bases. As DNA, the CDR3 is TGTGCCAGCAGCAGGGACAGTATGATCAATAGCTACACCTTC. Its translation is CASSRDSMINSYTF.

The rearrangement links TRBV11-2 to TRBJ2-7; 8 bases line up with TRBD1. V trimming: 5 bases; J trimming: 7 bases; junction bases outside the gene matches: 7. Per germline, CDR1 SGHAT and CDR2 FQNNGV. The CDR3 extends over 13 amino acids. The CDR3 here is CASSPGQGREQYF. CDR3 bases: TGTGCCAGCAGCCCTGGACAGGGAAGGGAGCAGTACTTC.

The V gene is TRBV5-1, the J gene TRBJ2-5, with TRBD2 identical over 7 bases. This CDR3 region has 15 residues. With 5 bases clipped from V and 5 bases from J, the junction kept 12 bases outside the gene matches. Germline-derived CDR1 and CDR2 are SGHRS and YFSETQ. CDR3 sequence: CASRSWGGGEETQYF. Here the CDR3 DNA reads TGCGCCAGCAGAAGCTGGGGGGGAGGAGAGGAGACCCAGTACTTC.

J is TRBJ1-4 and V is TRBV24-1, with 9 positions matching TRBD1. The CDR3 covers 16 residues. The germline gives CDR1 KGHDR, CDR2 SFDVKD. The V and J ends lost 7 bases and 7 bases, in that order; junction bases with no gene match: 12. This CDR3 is CATSPGQGLIREKLFF. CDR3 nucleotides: TGTGCCACCAGCCCGGGACAGGGTCTAATACGTGAAAAACTGTTTTTT.

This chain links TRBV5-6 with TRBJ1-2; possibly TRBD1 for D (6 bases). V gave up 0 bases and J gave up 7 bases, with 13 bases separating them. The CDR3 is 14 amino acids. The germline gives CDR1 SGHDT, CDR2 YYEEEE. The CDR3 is CASSLAAGAGGYTF. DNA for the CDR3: TGTGCCAGCAGCTTGGCGGCAGGGGCGGGTGGCTACACCTTC.

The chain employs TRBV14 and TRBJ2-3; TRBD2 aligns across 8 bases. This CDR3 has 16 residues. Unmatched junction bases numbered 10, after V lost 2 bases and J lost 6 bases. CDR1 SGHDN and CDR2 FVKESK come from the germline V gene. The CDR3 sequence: CASSQFRTGGPDTQYF. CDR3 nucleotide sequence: TGTGCCAGCAGCCAATTCAGAACGGGAGGGCCTGATACGCAGTATTTT.

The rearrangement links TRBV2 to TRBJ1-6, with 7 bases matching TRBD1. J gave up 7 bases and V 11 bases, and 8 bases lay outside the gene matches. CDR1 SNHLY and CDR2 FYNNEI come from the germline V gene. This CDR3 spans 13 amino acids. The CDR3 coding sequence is TGTGCCGTAATAAGGGGGCGGAATTCACCCCTCCACTTT. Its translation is CAVIRGRNSPLHF.

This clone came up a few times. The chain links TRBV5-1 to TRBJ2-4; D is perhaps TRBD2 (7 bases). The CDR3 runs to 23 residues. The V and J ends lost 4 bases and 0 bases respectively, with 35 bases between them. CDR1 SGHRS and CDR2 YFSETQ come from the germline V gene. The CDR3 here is CASSPGIVGGRPIAILAKNIQYF. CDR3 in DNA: TGCGCCAGCAGCCCCGGCATCGTCGGGGGGCGCCCGATAGCAATCCTAGCCAAAAACATTCAGTACTTC.

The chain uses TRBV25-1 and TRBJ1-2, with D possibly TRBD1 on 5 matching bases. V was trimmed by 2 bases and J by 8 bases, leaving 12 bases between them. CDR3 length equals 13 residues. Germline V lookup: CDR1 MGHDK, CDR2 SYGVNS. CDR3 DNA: TGTGCCAGCAGTGAAGGGAGGGGAGGCGGCTACACCTTC. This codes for CASSEGRGGGYTF.

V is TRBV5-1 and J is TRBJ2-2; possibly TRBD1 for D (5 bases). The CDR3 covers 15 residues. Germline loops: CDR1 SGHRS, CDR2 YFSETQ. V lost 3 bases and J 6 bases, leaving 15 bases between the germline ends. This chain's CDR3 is CASSSENQGAGELFF. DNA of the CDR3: TGCGCCAGCAGCTCCGAGAACCAAGGGGCCGGGGAGCTGTTTTTT.

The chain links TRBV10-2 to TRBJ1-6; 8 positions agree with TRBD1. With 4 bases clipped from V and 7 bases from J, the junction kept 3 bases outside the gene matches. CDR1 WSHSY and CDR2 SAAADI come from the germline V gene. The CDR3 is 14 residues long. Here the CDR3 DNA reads TGCGCCAGCAGTGGGACAGGGAAAAATTCACCCCTCCACTTT. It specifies CASSGTGKNSPLHF.

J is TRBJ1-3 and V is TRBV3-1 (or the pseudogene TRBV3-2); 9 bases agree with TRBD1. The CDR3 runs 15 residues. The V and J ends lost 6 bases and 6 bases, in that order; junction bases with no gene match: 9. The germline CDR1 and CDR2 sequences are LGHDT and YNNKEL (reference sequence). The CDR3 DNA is TGTGCCAGCAGGATAACACAGGGGGCAGAAAACACCATATATTTT. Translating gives CASRITQGAENTIYF.

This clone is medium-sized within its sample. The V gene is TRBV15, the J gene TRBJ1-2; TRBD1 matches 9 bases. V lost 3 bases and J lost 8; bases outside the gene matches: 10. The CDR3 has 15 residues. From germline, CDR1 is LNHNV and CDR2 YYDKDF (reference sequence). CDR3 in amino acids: CATSSRPGQGYGYTF. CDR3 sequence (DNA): TGTGCCACCAGCAGCAGACCGGGACAGGGATACGGCTACACCTTC.

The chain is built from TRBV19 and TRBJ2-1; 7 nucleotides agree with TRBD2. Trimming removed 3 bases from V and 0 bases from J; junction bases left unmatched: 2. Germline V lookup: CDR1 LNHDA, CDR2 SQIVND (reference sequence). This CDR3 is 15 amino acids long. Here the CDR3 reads CASSIGTTSYNEQFF. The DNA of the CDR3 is TGTGCCAGTAGTATTGGGACTACCTCCTACAATGAGCAGTTCTTC.

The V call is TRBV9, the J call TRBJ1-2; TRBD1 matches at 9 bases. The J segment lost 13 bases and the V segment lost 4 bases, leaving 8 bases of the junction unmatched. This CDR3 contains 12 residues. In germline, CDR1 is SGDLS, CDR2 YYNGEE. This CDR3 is CASSPRQGVVTF. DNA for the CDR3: TGTGCCAGCAGCCCCCGACAGGGGGTAGTCACCTTC.

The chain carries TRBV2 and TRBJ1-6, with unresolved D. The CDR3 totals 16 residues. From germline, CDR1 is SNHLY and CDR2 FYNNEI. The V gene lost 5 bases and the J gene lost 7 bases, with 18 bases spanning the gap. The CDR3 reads CASSITRISRNSPLHF. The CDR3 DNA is TGTGCCAGCAGTATCACGCGCATTTCACGGAATTCACCCCTCCACTTT.

In nucleotides, the CDR3 is TGTGCCAGCAGCTCGGGACTAGCGACAAAAGAGACCCAGTACTTC. Amino acids: CASSSGLATKETQYF. This chain uses TRBV7-9 with TRBJ2-5; 10 positions agree with TRBD2. V shed 4 bases and J 3 bases; nucleotides not matched to a gene: 5. The CDR3 runs to 15 residues. Germline CDR1 and CDR2: SEHNR and FQNEAQ (reference sequence). Together with reference TRBV7-9 and TRBJ2-5, the CDR3 gives the full variable domain: DTGVSQNPRHKITKRGQNVTFRCDPISEHNRLYWYRQTLGQGPEFLTYFQNEAQLEKSRLLSDRFSAERPKGSFSTLEIQRTEQGDSAMYLCASSSGLATKETQYFGPGTRLLVL.

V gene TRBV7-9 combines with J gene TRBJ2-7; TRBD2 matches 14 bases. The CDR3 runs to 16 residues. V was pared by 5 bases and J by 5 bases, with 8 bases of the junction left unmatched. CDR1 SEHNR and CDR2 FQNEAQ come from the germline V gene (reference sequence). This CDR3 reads CASSPRLAGGSHEQYF. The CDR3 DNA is TGTGCCAGCAGCCCAAGACTAGCGGGAGGGTCCCACGAGCAGTACTTC.

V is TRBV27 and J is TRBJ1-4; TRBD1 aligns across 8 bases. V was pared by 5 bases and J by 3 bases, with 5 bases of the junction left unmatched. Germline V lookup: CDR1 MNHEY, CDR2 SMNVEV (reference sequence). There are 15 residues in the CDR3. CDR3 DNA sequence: TGTGCCAGCAGTCCGCCGGACAGGGCTAATGAAAAACTGTTTTTT. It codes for CASSPPDRANEKLFF.